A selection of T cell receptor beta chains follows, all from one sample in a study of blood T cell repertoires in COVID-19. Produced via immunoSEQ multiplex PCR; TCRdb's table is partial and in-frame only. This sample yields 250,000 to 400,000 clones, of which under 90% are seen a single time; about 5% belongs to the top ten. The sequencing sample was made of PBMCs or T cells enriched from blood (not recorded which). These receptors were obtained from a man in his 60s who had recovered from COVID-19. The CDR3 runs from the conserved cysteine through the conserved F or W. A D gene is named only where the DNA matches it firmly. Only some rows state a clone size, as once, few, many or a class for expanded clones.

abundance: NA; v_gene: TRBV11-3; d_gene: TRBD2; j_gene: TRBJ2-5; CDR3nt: TGTGCCAGCAGCGAGGGACTAGCGGGAGGAACGTTGGAGACCCAGTACTTC; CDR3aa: CASSEGLAGGTLETQYF
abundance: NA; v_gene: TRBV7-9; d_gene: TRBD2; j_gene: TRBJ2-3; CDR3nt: TGTGCCAGCAGCTTAATTTCTATGCGGGAGAGCACAGATACGCAGTATTTT; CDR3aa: CASSLISMRESTDTQYF
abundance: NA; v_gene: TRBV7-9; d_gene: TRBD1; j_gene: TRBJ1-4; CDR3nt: TGTGCCAGCAGCTTAGGGGCGACAGGGGGCAATGAAAAACTGTTTTTT; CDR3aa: CASSLGATGGNEKLFF
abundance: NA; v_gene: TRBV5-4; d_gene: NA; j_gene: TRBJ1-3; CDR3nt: TGTGCCAGCAGCTTGGCCACAGGCCCCTCTGGAAACACCATATATTTT; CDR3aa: CASSLATGPSGNTIYF
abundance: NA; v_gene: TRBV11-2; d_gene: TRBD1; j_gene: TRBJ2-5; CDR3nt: TGTGCCAGCAGGCACCCGGGACAGCAAGAGACCCAGTACTTC; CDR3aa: CASRHPGQQETQYF
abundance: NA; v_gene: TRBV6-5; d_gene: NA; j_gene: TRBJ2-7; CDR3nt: TGTGCCAGCAGATCACACTACGAGCAGTACTTC; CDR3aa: CASRSHYEQYF
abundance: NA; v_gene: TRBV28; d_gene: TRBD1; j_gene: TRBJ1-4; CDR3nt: TGTGCCAGCAGTTCAACCGGGACAGGGGAACAAAAACTGTTTTTT; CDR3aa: CASSSTGTGEQKLFF
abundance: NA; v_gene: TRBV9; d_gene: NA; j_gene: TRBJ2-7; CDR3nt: TGTGCCAGCAGCGTCGGGTACTGGAACTACGAGCAGTACTTC; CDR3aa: CASSVGYWNYEQYF
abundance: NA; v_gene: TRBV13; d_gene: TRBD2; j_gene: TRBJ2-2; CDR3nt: TGTGCCAGCAGCGGACCGGGACTAGCGGGAGGCCTAACCGGGGAGCTGTTTTTT; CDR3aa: CASSGPGLAGGLTGELFF
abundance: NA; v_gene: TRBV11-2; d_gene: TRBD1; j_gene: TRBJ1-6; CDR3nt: TGTGCCAGCAGCTTAGTCCCAGACAGGGGTTTGGATTCACCCCTCCACTTT; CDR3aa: CASSLVPDRGLDSPLHF
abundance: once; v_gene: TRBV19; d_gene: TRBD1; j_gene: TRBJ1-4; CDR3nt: TGTGCCAGTAGTGACAGGGGATCTGCAACTAATGAAAAACTGTTTTTT; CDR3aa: CASSDRGSATNEKLFF
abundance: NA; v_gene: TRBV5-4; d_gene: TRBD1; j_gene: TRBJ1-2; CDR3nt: TGTGCCAGCAGCTTCGGACAGGGTATTAACTATGGCTACACCTTC; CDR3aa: CASSFGQGINYGYTF
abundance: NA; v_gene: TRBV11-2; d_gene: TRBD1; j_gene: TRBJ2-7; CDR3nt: TGTGCCAGCAGCCCCAGACAGGGGGCGGACGAGCAGTACTTC; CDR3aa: CASSPRQGADEQYF
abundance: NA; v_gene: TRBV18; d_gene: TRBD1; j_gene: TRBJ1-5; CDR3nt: TGTGCCAGCTCACCTCTCGGGACAGGGGGGAGCAATCAGCCCCAGCATTTT; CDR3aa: CASSPLGTGGSNQPQHF
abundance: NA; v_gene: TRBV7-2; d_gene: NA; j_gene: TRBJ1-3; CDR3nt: TGTGCCAGCAGCTTAGTGAGCCTAAACACCATATATTTT; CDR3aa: CASSLVSLNTIYF
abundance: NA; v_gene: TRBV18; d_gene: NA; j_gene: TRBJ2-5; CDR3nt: TGTGCCAGCTCACCACCAAGCACAGGGTTCGGGGAGACCCAGTACTTC; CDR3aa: CASSPPSTGFGETQYF
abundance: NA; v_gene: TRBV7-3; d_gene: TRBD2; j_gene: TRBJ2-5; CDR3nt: TGTGCCAGCAGCTTAATAGCGGGAGTGTATGAGACCCAGTACTTC; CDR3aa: CASSLIAGVYETQYF
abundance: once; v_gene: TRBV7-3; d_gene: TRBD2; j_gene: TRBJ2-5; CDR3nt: TGTGCCAGCAGCCCCTTAGCGGGAGGGCCTCAGACCCAGTACTTC; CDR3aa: CASSPLAGGPQTQYF
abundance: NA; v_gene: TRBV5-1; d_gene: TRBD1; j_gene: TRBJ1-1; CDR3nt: TGCGCCAGCAGCCCACCCGGGACAGGGGTGGACACTGAAGCTTTCTTT; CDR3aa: CASSPPGTGVDTEAFF
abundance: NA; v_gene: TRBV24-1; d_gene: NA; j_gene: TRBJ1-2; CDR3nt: TGTGCCACCAGTGAACCCAGGGTATCCTACGGCTACACCTTC; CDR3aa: CATSEPRVSYGYTF
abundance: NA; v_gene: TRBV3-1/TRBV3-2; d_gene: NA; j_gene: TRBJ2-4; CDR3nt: TGTGCCAGCAGCCAAGTTCCGGAGGAGGTGGGAAACATTCAGTACTTC; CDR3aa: CASSQVPEEVGNIQYF
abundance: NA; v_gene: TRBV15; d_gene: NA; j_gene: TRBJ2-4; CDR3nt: TGTGCCACCAGCAGAGAGTCAGTCTTAAACATTCAGTACTTC; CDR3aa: CATSRESVLNIQYF
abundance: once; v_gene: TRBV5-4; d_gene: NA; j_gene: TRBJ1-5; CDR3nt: TGTGCCTACGGCCCCAGAGGACAGCCCCAGCATTTT; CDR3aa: CAYGPRGQPQHF
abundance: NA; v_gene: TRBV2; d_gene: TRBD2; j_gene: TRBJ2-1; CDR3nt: TGTGCCAGCAGTGCCAATGGACTAGCTTTAAGTGAGCAGTTCTTC; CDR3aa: CASSANGLALSEQFF
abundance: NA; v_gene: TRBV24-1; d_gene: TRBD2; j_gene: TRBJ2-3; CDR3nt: TGTGCCACCAGTGGGGTTAGCGGGAGCACAGATACGCAGTATTTT; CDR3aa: CATSGVSGSTDTQYF
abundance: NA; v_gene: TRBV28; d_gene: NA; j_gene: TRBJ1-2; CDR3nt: TGTGCCAGCAGTTTGAGACAGGCTAACTATGGCTACACCTTC; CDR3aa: CASSLRQANYGYTF
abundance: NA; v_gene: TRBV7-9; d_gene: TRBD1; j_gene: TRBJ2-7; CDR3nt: TGTGCCAGCAGCTTAGGACAGGGAAGGGGCGAGCAGTACTTC; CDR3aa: CASSLGQGRGEQYF
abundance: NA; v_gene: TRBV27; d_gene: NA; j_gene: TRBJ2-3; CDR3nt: TGTGCCAGCCGTCGGACACGCTTTAGCACAGATACGCAGTATTTT; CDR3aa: CASRRTRFSTDTQYF
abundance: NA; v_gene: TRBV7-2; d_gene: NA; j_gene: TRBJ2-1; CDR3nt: TGTGCCAGCAGCTTAGCCCCAGGGTCGGCTGAGCAGTTCTTC; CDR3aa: CASSLAPGSAEQFF
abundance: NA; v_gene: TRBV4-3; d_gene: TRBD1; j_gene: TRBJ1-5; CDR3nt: TGCGCCAGCAGCCAAGTTTTGACAGGGGGTATCGGTCAGCCCCAGCATTTT; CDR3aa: CASSQVLTGGIGQPQHF
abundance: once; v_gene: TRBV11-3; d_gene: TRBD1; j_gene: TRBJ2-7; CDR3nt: TGTGCCAGTTCGACAGGGGGCGTCAACGAGCAGTACTTC; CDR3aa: CASSTGGVNEQYF
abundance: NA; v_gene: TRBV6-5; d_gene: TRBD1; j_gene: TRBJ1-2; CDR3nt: TGTGCCAGCAGTAGACAGGGATATCACTATGGCTACACCTTC; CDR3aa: CASSRQGYHYGYTF
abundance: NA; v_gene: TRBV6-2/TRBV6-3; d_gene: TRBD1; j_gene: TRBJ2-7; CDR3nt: TGTGCCAGCAGCCGGGACAGGGACTACGAGCAGTACTTC; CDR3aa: CASSRDRDYEQYF
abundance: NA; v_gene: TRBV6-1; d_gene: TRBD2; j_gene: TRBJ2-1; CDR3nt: TGTGCCAGCAGTGGGACGTTAGCGGGAGGGTACAATGAGCAGTTCTTC; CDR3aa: CASSGTLAGGYNEQFF
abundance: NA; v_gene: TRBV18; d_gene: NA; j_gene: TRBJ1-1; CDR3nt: TGTGCCAGCTCACCAAGGCAGGGGAACACTGAAGCTTTCTTT; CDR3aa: CASSPRQGNTEAFF
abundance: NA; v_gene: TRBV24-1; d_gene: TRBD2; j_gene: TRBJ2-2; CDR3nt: TGTGCCACCAAAGAAGCGGGAGGGTCGAACACCGGGGAGCTGTTTTTT; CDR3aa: CATKEAGGSNTGELFF
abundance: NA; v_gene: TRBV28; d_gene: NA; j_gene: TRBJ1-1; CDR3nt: TGTGCCAGCACTGAGTTGGTAAAAACTGAAGCTTTCTTT; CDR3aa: CASTELVKTEAFF
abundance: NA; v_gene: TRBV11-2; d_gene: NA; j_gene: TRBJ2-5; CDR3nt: TGTGCCAGCAGCTTAGTAGAAGGACAGGAGACCCAGTACTTC; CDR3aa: CASSLVEGQETQYF